Presented here are 27 T cell receptor beta chains from one specimen sequenced in a study of graft-versus-host responses after intestinal transplantation (dated by TCRdb to the early 2020s). The protocol used for the library was the immunoSEQ multiplex PCR assay. The source is immuneACCESS, and TCRdb retained only in-frame sequences with V and J called. Part of the clones is not carried over; for the studies checked, unresolved V genes explain less than half of this, and the remainder is unexplained. Here the sample has tens of thousands of clones; roughly 80% occur a single time. The ten largest clones add up to around 0.48% of the sample. These TCRs' antigens remain unknown. Taken with the paper, the label for time point translates to: cells obtained before transplantation from donor or recipient. Sequencing used unstimulated CD4+ T cells sorted from spleen or lymph node cells, obtained before transplant. The receptors stem from a human donor who was the organ donor for an intestinal transplant.

In DNA form, the CDR3 reads TGTGCTAGTGGGCGACCGGGACAGGGGGTACCCCTAGGCTCTGGGGCCAACGTCCTGACTTTC. Translation gives CASGRPGQGVPLGSGANVLTF. The V gene is TRBV12-5, the J gene TRBJ2-6, with 11 bases aligning to TRBD1. With V trimmed by 6 bases and J by 0 bases, 16 bases remained unmatched. Germline CDR1 LGHNT, CDR2 FRNRAP. The CDR3 spans 21 residues.

This chain connects TRBV6-5 to TRBJ1-2; 7 bases line up with TRBD1. The length of the CDR3 is 13 residues. Germline-derived CDR1 and CDR2 are MNHEY and SVGAGI. The V and J ends lost 5 bases and 8 bases, in that order; junction bases with no gene match: 8. CDR3 protein: CASSGQVFDGYTF. CDR3 DNA sequence: TGTGCCAGCAGTGGACAGGTCTTTGACGGCTACACCTTC.

The genes are TRBV4-1 and TRBJ2-7; no definite D call. Trimming shortened V by 1 base and J by 7 bases, and 11 bases separated the two germline ends. From germline, CDR1 is MGHRA and CDR2 YSYEKL. There are 13 residues in the CDR3. The CDR3 DNA reads as TGCGCCAGCAGCCAAGGCCCTTTTGGAGAGCAGTACTTC. Protein: CASSQGPFGEQYF.

This sequence joins TRBV6-5 and TRBJ1-2, with 9 bases identical to TRBD1. The CDR3 contains 15 residues. Trimming took 6 bases from V and 6 from J; bases not matched to a gene: 11. Germline CDR1 is MNHEY and CDR2 is SVGAGI. CDR3 sequence reads: CASSQPGTGRDGYTF. As DNA, the CDR3 is TGTGCCAGCAGCCAACCCGGGACAGGGAGAGATGGCTACACCTTC.

The chain couples TRBV13 to TRBJ2-3; D is possibly TRBD1 or TRBD2 (5 bases each). Between the trimmed V and J ends, which lost 7 bases and 1 base, there was a span of 15 bases. Germline V gene lookup returns CDR1 PRHDT and CDR2 FYEKMQ (reference sequence). The CDR3 contains 15 residues. The CDR3, as DNA: TGTGCCAGCACACTGATGGGGGATGGCACAGATACGCAGTATTTT. Translating gives CASTLMGDGTDTQYF.

The V and J genes are TRBV6-5 and TRBJ2-7; 8 nucleotides agree with TRBD2. The CDR3 totals 14 residues. Germline assignment: CDR1 MNHEY and CDR2 SVGAGI. The V segment lost 2 bases and the J segment 2 bases; nucleotides outside the gene matches: 2. CDR3 nucleotides: TGTGCCAGCAGTTACCGGGAGGGCCCCTACGAGCAGTACTTC. It yields the protein CASSYREGPYEQYF.

This clone has a single count. An end of the junction differs from the germline gene, which may be a read error. The gene calls are TRBV5-6 and TRBJ2-3, with D perhaps TRBD1 (7 bases). Germline V gene data show CDR1 as SGHDT and CDR2 as YYEEEE. CDR3 size: 16 residues. CDR3 bases: TGTGCCAGCAGCTTTTACCAGGGGGGTCTCACAGGTACGCAGTATTTT. Encoded protein: CASSFYQGGLTGTQYF.

The chain uses TRBV19 and TRBJ2-7; 9 nucleotides align to TRBD1. The J segment lost 2 bases and the V segment lost 7 bases, leaving 9 bases of the junction unmatched. The CDR3 loop spans 15 amino acids. Germline V gene data show CDR1 as LNHDA and CDR2 as SQIVND (reference sequence). The CDR3 protein is CASTITGTGTYEQYF. CDR3 DNA sequence: TGTGCCAGTACCATCACAGGGACAGGGACCTACGAGCAGTACTTC.

The chain employs TRBV18 and TRBJ2-3; unclear D gene. The CDR3 totals 16 residues. Trimming shortened V by 3 bases and J by 0 bases, and 13 bases separated the two germline ends. Germline V gene sequence: CDR1 KGHSH, CDR2 LQKENI. CDR3 residues: CASSPSLATSTDTQYF. The CDR3 DNA follows: TGTGCCAGCTCACCTTCTTTGGCAACTAGCACAGATACGCAGTATTTT.

V usage is TRBV7-2 and J usage is TRBJ2-5; D perhaps matches TRBD2 (5 bases). The CDR3 loop spans 14 amino acids. Germline CDR1 SGHTA, CDR2 FQGNSA. The V end was cut by 2 bases, the J end by 0 bases, with 7 bases between. In DNA form, the CDR3 reads TGTGCCAGCAGCTTACGAGGGAACCAAGAGACCCAGTACTTC. Its protein is CASSLRGNQETQYF. The full variable domain, rest sourced from reference TRBV7-2 and TRBJ2-5, is GAGVSQSPSNKVTEKGKDVELRCDPISGHTALYWYRQSLGQGLEFLIYFQGNSAPDKSGLPSDRFSAERTGGSVSTLTIQRTQQEDSAVYLCASSLRGNQETQYFGPGTRLLVL.

This chain connects TRBV5-1 to TRBJ2-3; 7 bases line up with TRBD2. Per the germline V gene, CDR1 is SGHRS and CDR2 is YFSETQ. The CDR3 covers 15 residues. V lost 9 bases and J lost 1; bases outside the gene matches: 11. The CDR3 here is CATNTGGTRTDTQYF. The CDR3 nucleotides read TGCGCCACCAACACCGGGGGGACCCGCACAGATACGCAGTATTTT.

The CDR3 sequence is CASSSGAGGHNEQFF. The DNA of the CDR3 is TGTGCCAGCAGCTCGGGGGCAGGGGGGCACAATGAGCAGTTCTTC. The chain has TRBV11-3 and TRBJ2-1; D is perhaps TRBD1 (7 bases). V shed 4 bases and J shed 5 bases, with 15 bases lying between them. Germline V gene lookup returns CDR1 SGHNT and CDR2 YENEEA. The CDR3 is 15 residues long.

This chain joins TRBV27 and TRBJ1-6; 9 bases map to TRBD1. Germline-derived CDR1 and CDR2 are MNHEY and SMNVEV (reference sequence). Unmatched junction bases numbered 10, after V lost 3 bases and J lost 7 bases. The CDR3 sequence is 17 residues long. In DNA, the CDR3 is TGTGCCAGCAGTTTGGTTGCCGGGACAGGGAAGAATTCACCCCTCCACTTT. This translates into CASSLVAGTGKNSPLHF.

The rearrangement links TRBV7-2 to TRBJ2-5; 7 bases align to TRBD1. The germline CDR1 and CDR2 sequences are SGHTA and FQGNSA. The CDR3 covers 14 residues. After removal of 5 bases from V and 1 base from J, the junction contained 4 bases not matched to a gene. The CDR3 DNA sequence: TGTGCCAGCAGCCCGAGGACAGGCCAAGAGACCCAGTACTTC. It is translated as CASSPRTGQETQYF.

For this clone: One end of the junction is discordant with germline, which a read error may explain. The chain uses TRBV5-1 and TRBJ1-3, with D perhaps TRBD1 (5 bases). The CDR3 loop spans 14 amino acids. The germline V gene has CDR1 SGHRS and CDR2 YFSETQ. CDR3 sequence: CASSLGLEGNTIYF. DNA for the CDR3: TGCGCCAGCAGTTTGGGACTTGAAGGAAACACCATATATTTT.

This chain connects TRBV4-2 to TRBJ2-5; TRBD2 aligns across 8 bases. Germline CDR1 LGHNA, CDR2 YNFKEQ. The CDR3 is 18 amino acids. Unmatched junction bases numbered 14, after V lost 4 bases and J lost 1 base. For the CDR3, the DNA is TGTGCCAGCAGCCCCAAATGGGGGCCCACTAGCGGCCAAGAGACCCAGTACTTC. Translation gives CASSPKWGPTSGQETQYF.

This clone has a single count. The CDR3 nucleotides are TGTGCCAGCAGCAAAGTCCCAGGACTAGCGGGGGCCGTGTACGAGCAGTACTTC. As protein: CASSKVPGLAGAVYEQYF. This rearrangement joins TRBV21-1 to TRBJ2-7; no check of the table's D call, TRBD2, against the DNA was made. TRBV21-1 is described as a pseudogene. This CDR3 is built from 18 residues.

This clone was seen only once. The chain recombines TRBV9 with TRBJ2-1; D tentatively fits TRBD1 or TRBD2 (5 bases each). CDR3 length: 15 amino acids. V gave up 4 bases and J gave up 0 bases, with 11 bases separating them. Germline-derived CDR1 and CDR2 are SGDLS and YYNGEE. Here the CDR3 reads CASSRRGSSYNEQFF. For the CDR3, the DNA is TGTGCCAGCAGCCGTCGGGGCAGCTCCTACAATGAGCAGTTCTTC.

J is TRBJ2-1 and V is TRBV29-1, with TRBD2 matching over 8 bases. The V segment lost 3 bases and the J segment 8 bases; nucleotides outside the gene matches: 6. This CDR3 is built from 13 residues. Germline V gene data show CDR1 as SQVTM and CDR2 as ANQGSEA. CDR3 nucleotide sequence: TGCAGCGTTGATGAGGACGGGGGGGATGAGCAGTTCTTC. It codes for CSVDEDGGDEQFF.

The chain joins TRBV30 to TRBJ2-7, with TRBD2 as a possible D gene (6 bases). Germline loops: CDR1 GTSNPN, CDR2 SVGIG (reference sequence). CDR3 size: 12 residues. V dropped 3 bases and J dropped 7 bases, with 13 bases sitting between them. In nucleotides, the CDR3 is TGTGCCTGGAGGGCTCCCGCGGGAGAGCAGTACTTC. Translated, it gives CAWRAPAGEQYF.

This chain connects TRBV5-6 to TRBJ2-1, with 11 nucleotides matching TRBD2. The CDR3 is made up of 18 amino acids. V trimming: 2 bases; J trimming: 4 bases; junction bases outside the gene matches: 11. Germline loops: CDR1 SGHDT, CDR2 YYEEEE. The chain's CDR3 is CASSLNFPGTSGYNEQFF. The CDR3 region has the DNA TGTGCCAGCAGCTTAAATTTTCCCGGGACTAGCGGTTACAATGAGCAGTTCTTC.

This chain links TRBV5-1 with TRBJ2-3, with 10 bases aligning to TRBD2. CDR3 length equals 15 residues. The ends lost 7 bases at V and 0 bases at J; junction bases unmatched: 5. Germline CDR1 reads SGHRS; CDR2 reads YFSETQ. The CDR3 DNA reads TGCGCCAGCTGCAGGACTAGCGGAAGCACAGATACGCAGTATTTT. Its translation: CASCRTSGSTDTQYF.

CDR3 bases: TGTGCCTGGAGTTCGGACAGGGATCCCTTTCGCTACACCTTC. Amino acid sequence: CAWSSDRDPFRYTF. The chain couples TRBV30 to TRBJ1-2; TRBD1 agrees at 8 bases. CDR3 length equals 14 residues. Trimming removed 2 bases from V and 9 bases from J; junction bases left unmatched: 11. Germline V gene data show CDR1 as GTSNPN and CDR2 as SVGIG (reference sequence).

The chain has TRBV4-3 and TRBJ1-2; maybe TRBD1 (6 bases). CDR3 length: 14 residues. Germline lookup yields CDR1 LGHNA and CDR2 YSLEER. The V end lost 0 bases, the J end lost 8 bases, and 13 bases lay between the germline ends. The CDR3 region is CASSQEIAGAGYTF. The CDR3 DNA reads TGCGCCAGCAGCCAAGAAATCGCAGGGGCGGGCTACACCTTC.

This chain uses TRBV6-5 with TRBJ1-2; D gene uncertain. Trimming removed 2 bases from V and 4 bases from J, with 8 bases in between. Germline CDR1 is MNHEY and CDR2 is SVGAGI. This CDR3 has 13 amino acids. Here the CDR3 DNA reads TGTGCCAGCAGTTACGGTCAGCTCTATGGCTACACCTTC. Residues: CASSYGQLYGYTF.

CDR3 DNA: TGTGCCTGGAGCGCCGGGACAGGGGCTGAAGCTTTCTTT. It codes for CAWSAGTGAEAFF. The chain couples TRBV30 to TRBJ1-1; 10 bases agree with TRBD1. J lost 6 bases, V lost 3 bases, and 4 bases had no gene match. CDR3 size: 13 residues. Germline-derived CDR1 and CDR2 are GTSNPN and SVGIG (reference sequence). Filled out from reference TRBV30 and TRBJ1-1, the complete variable domain reads SQTIHQWPATLVQPVGSPLSLECTVEGTSNPNLYWYRQAAGRGLQLLFYSVGIGQISSEVPQNLSASRPQDRQFILSSKKLLLSDSGFYLCAWSAGTGAEAFFGQGTRLTVV.

Here the CDR3 DNA reads TGTGCCAGCAGCTTAGCGGCAGGGGGCACAGATACGCAGTATTTT. This gives the protein CASSLAAGGTDTQYF. This chain links TRBV7-6 with TRBJ2-3; D may be TRBD1 (6 bases). V was pared by 0 bases and J by 1 base, with 8 bases between. The CDR3 is 15 amino acids. CDR1 and CDR2 from the germline V gene are SGHVS and FNYEAQ.